This T cell receptor beta chain appears in the sequencing data of a study of HIV-infected patients and healthy controls. cDNA was made from approximately 500 ng RNA using alpha and beta constant primers. Separate chain-specific third strand synthesis with multiplexing indices produced the alpha and beta libraries. Each cDNA molecule was barcoded, and a single primer pair amplified each chain. TCRdb redid the calling of the 5' RACE reads with MiXCR, one entry per CDR3 protein. The sample has 7,500 or so distinct CDR3 sequences; less than 12% are singletons. This clonotype was found many times. What it binds is not known. The repertoire came from unfractionated whole blood and reflected all unsorted peripheral T cells. Study-level findings and limits: The study did not determine the donors' HLA types. HIV-infected patients and controls differed significantly in mean usage of eight alpha and eight beta V genes. MAIT alpha-chain CDR3s were frequent in healthy controls, depleted in HIV+.

This CDR3 has 18 amino acids. V lost 0 bases, J lost 7 bases, and 20 bases stayed unmatched. Germline V lookup: CDR1 DFQATT, CDR2 SNEGSKA (reference sequence). The V gene is TRBV20-1, the J gene TRBJ2-5; the match to TRBD2 covers 7 bases. This TCR came from an adult with HIV infection. Specimen: blood, collected before antiretroviral therapy. As DNA, the CDR3 is TGCAGTGCTAGAGATGAGTCCCTAGGAGGGATCAGCGGGGTGACCCAGTACTTC. This codes for CSARDESLGGISGVTQYF.